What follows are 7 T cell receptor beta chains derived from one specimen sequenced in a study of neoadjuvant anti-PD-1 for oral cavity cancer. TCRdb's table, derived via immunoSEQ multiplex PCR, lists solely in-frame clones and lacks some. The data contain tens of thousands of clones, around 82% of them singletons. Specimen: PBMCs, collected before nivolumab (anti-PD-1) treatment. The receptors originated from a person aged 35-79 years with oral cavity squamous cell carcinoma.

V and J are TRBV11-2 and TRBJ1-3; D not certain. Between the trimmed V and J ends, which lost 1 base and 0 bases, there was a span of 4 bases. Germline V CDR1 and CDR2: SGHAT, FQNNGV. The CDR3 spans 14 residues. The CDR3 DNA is TGTGCCAGCAGCTTAGCTAACTCTGGAAACACCATATATTTT. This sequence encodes CASSLANSGNTIYF.

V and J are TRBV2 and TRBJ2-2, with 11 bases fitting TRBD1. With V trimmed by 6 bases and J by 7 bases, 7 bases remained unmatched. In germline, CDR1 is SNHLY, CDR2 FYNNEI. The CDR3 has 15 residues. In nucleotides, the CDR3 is TGTGCCAGCAGAGTGGACAGGGGGCCAGGCGGGGAGCTGTTTTTT. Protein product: CASRVDRGPGGELFF.

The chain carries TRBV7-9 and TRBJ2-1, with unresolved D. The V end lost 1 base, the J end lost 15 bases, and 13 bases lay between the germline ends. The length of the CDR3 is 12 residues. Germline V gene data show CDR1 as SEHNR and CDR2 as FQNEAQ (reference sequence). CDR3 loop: CASSLDDGKMFF. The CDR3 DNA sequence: TGTGCCAGCAGCTTAGACGACGGTAAGATGTTCTTC.

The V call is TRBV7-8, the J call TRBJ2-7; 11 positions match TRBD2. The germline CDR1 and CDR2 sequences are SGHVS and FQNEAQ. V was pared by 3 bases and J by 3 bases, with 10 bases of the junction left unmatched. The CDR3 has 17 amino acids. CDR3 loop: CASSFEGLAGGGYEQYF. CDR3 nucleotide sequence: TGTGCCAGCAGCTTCGAGGGGCTAGCGGGAGGAGGCTACGAGCAGTACTTC.

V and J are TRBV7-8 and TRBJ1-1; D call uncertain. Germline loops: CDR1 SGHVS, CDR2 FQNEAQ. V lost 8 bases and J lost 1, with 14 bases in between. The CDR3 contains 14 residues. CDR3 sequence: CASLELKENTEAFF. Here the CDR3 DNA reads TGTGCCAGCCTGGAATTAAAGGAGAACACTGAAGCTTTCTTT.

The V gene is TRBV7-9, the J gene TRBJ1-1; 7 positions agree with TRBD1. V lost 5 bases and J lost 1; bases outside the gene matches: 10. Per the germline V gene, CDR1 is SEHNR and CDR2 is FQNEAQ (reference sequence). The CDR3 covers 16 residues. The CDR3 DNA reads TGTGCCAGCAGCCTTCACAGGGGATTAGGGAACACTGAAGCTTTCTTT. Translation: CASSLHRGLGNTEAFF.

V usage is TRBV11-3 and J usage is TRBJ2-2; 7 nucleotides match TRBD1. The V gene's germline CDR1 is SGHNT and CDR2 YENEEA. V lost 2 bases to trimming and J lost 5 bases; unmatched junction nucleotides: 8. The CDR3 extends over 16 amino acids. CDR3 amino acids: CASSLRYRGGTGELFF. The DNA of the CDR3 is TGTGCCAGCAGCTTAAGATACAGGGGCGGGACCGGGGAGCTGTTTTTT.